Presented here are 24 T cell receptor beta chains from one specimen sequenced in a study of T cell responses to AZD1222 COVID-19 vaccine. The method was immunoSEQ multiplex PCR; TCRdb's version includes in-frame clones alone and lacks a portion of them. The sample includes over 55,000 clones, approximately 83% of them seen just once. The source was peripheral blood, collected 28 days after the second AZD1222 dose. All receptors come from an adult who received the AZD1222 COVID-19 vaccine.

The gene calls are TRBV19 and TRBJ2-7, with TRBD1 identical over 9 bases. The CDR3 runs 15 residues. Germline lookup yields CDR1 LNHDA and CDR2 SQIVND (reference sequence). Germline trimming cut 4 bases from V and 4 bases from J; bases unmatched to any gene: 8. CDR3 protein: CASSTLQGAAYEQYF. The CDR3 bases are TGTGCCAGTAGTACCCTACAGGGGGCGGCTTACGAGCAGTACTTC.

The chain links TRBV7-2 to TRBJ1-6; 8 bases align to TRBD1. V lost 5 bases and J lost 8; bases outside the gene matches: 14. CDR3 length: 17 amino acids. Germline CDR1 is SGHTA and CDR2 is FQGNSA. The CDR3 coding sequence is TGTGCCAGCAGCCCCGGACCCACAGGGGGGGGTTATTCACCCCTCCACTTT. This codes for CASSPGPTGGGYSPLHF.

The rearrangement joins TRBV7-9 to TRBJ2-3, with TRBD2 matching over 12 bases. The CDR3 is 15 residues long. Trimming cost V 5 bases and J 4 bases; bases outside gene matches: 4. From germline, CDR1 is SEHNR and CDR2 FQNEAQ (reference sequence). The CDR3 region is CASSDSSGGADTQYF. CDR3 bases: TGTGCCAGCAGCGATTCTAGCGGGGGGGCAGATACGCAGTATTTT. The variable domain in full, completed from reference TRBV7-9 and TRBJ2-3, reads DTGVSQNPRHKITKRGQNVTFRCDPISEHNRLYWYRQTLGQGPEFLTYFQNEAQLEKSRLLSDRFSAERPKGSFSTLEIQRTEQGDSAMYLCASSDSSGGADTQYFGPGTRLTVL.

This chain connects TRBV10-3 to TRBJ1-5; D remains ambiguous. Germline V lookup: CDR1 ENHRY, CDR2 SYGVKD. The V gene lost 6 bases and the J gene lost 3 bases, with 15 bases spanning the gap. The CDR3 has 15 residues. Written as DNA, the CDR3 is TGTGCCATCAGCCCGACGTCGGGTTACAATCAGCCCCAGCATTTT. Amino acids: CAISPTSGYNQPQHF.

J is TRBJ1-5 and V is TRBV11-2, with a weak D call TRBD1 (5 bases). Germline V CDR1 and CDR2: SGHAT, FQNNGV. This CDR3 contains 14 residues. V was trimmed by 4 bases and J by 2 bases, leaving 9 bases between them. The CDR3 coding sequence is TGTGCCAGCAGCTCCTTGGGGGGCAATCAGCCCCAGCATTTT. Translated: CASSSLGGNQPQHF.

V and J are TRBV6-1 and TRBJ2-5; 8 bases fit TRBD2. CDR1 and CDR2 from the germline V gene are MNHNS and SASEGT. V lost 2 bases and J lost 5; bases outside the gene matches: 13. The CDR3 is made up of 17 amino acids. CDR3 amino acids: CASSELHGRASGETQYF. DNA for the CDR3: TGTGCCAGCAGTGAACTTCACGGTCGGGCTAGCGGGGAGACCCAGTACTTC.

The chain recombines TRBV3-1 (or the pseudogene TRBV3-2) with TRBJ2-1; the D call may be TRBD1 or TRBD2 (6 bases each). This CDR3 has 16 amino acids. Trimming cost V 1 base and J 9 bases, with 19 bases left between them. Germline-derived CDR1 and CDR2 are LGHDT and YNNKEL (reference sequence). DNA for the CDR3: TGTGCCAGCAGCCAAGCTCGGACTGGGGGGCGTAGTGAGCAGTTCTTC. It specifies CASSQARTGGRSEQFF.

As for this clone: The same CDR3 can be traced to other DNA sequences in this sample. The chain employs TRBV12-3 or TRBV12-4 and TRBJ1-5, with 9 bases fitting TRBD1. V shed 6 bases and J 4 bases; nucleotides not matched to a gene: 1. The CDR3 is 13 residues long. CDR3 nucleotide sequence: TGTGCCAGCAGGGGGACAGGGAATCAGCCCCAGCATTTT. It translates to CASRGTGNQPQHF.

V gene TRBV5-6 combines with J gene TRBJ1-2, with a possible D match to TRBD1 (5 bases). Germline V gives CDR1 SGHDT, CDR2 YYEEEE. Trimming cost V 0 bases and J 6 bases, with 9 bases left between them. The CDR3 runs to 13 residues. CDR3 residues: CASSLGQKHGYTF. CDR3 DNA sequence: TGTGCCAGCAGCTTGGGACAGAAACATGGCTACACCTTC. Full variable domain (rest looked up from reference TRBV5-6 and TRBJ1-2): DAGVTQSPTHLIKTRGQQVTLRCSPKSGHDTVSWYQQALGQGPQFIFQYYEEEERQRGNFPDRFSGHQFPNYSSELNVNALLLGDSALYLCASSLGQKHGYTFGSGTRLTVV.

The J gene is TRBJ1-2, the V gene TRBV2, with D possibly being TRBD1 (5 bases). Trimming took off 5 bases at V and 6 bases at J, with 16 bases between the two ends. The CDR3 is 14 amino acids. Germline V CDR1 and CDR2: SNHLY, FYNNEI. The CDR3 DNA is TGTGCCAGCAGTCCACAGGCTGCCATAGATGGCTACACCTTC. Translation: CASSPQAAIDGYTF.

This sequence joins TRBV25-1 and TRBJ2-5; the D is unclear. CDR1 and CDR2 from the germline V gene are MGHDK and SYGVNS. The V end lost 5 bases, the J end lost 5 bases, and 12 bases lay between the germline ends. The CDR3 is 13 residues long. The CDR3, as DNA: TGTGCCAGCAGTCGGCCAGCCGACGAGACCCAGTACTTC. Translated, it gives CASSRPADETQYF. Variable domain in full (rest from reference TRBV25-1 and TRBJ2-5): EADIYQTPRYLVIGTGKKITLECSQTMGHDKMYWYQQDPGMELHLIHYSYGVNSTEKGDLSSESTVSRIRTEHFPLTLESARPSHTSQYLCASSRPADETQYFGPGTRLLVL.

This clone showed up just once. The chain has TRBV7-6 and TRBJ1-2; D gene unclear. Trimming took off 2 bases at V and 4 bases at J, with 14 bases between the two ends. This CDR3 is built from 15 residues. CDR1 SGHVS and CDR2 FNYEAQ come from the germline V gene. The CDR3 region has the DNA TGTGCCAGCAGCTTACACCCCGGACCCCCCTATGGCTACACCTTC. Translation: CASSLHPGPPYGYTF.

V is TRBV27 and J is TRBJ1-2; possibly TRBD1 for D (5 bases). Trimming pared 3 bases from V and 5 bases from J, leaving 19 bases between. This CDR3 contains 16 residues. Germline V gene lookup returns CDR1 MNHEY and CDR2 SMNVEV (reference sequence). CDR3 residues: CASSFLQGSFLYGYTF. Here the CDR3 DNA reads TGTGCCAGCAGTTTCCTGCAGGGCTCATTTTTGTATGGCTACACCTTC.

V usage is TRBV5-1 and J usage is TRBJ1-1; D is undetermined. The CDR3 extends over 16 amino acids. Trimming removed 0 bases from V and 1 base from J, with 13 bases in between. Germline lookup yields CDR1 SGHRS and CDR2 YFSETQ. The CDR3, as DNA: TGCGCCAGCAGCTTGGTTCAGGTGGCAACGAACACTGAAGCTTTCTTT. It encodes CASSLVQVATNTEAFF.

This clone has a handful of counts. The chain joins TRBV11-2 to TRBJ2-5, with a weak D call TRBD2 (9 bases). The V gene's germline CDR1 is SGHAT and CDR2 FQNNGV. The CDR3 is 18 amino acids. Trimming took off 5 bases at V and 5 bases at J, with 27 bases between the two ends. This CDR3 is CASSPQGASGAPRETQYF. The CDR3 DNA reads as TGTGCCAGCAGCCCGCAGGGGGCTAGCGGGGCTCCTCGGGAGACCCAGTACTTC.

The chain combines TRBV29-1 with TRBJ1-1; the D is unclear. Trimming took 7 bases from V and 4 from J, leaving 10 bases between them. Germline V CDR1 and CDR2: SQVTM, ANQGSEA. The CDR3 runs 11 residues. The CDR3 bases are TGCAGCGGACTGAAGGGCACTGAAGCTTTCTTT. This gives the protein CSGLKGTEAFF.

V is TRBV6-5 and J is TRBJ1-5, with unresolved D. Germline V lookup: CDR1 MNHEY, CDR2 SVGAGI. This CDR3 comprises 11 residues. V was clipped by 6 bases and J by 3 bases, with 3 bases between them. This chain's CDR3 is CASRDNQPQHF. The DNA for the CDR3 is TGTGCCAGCAGGGACAATCAGCCCCAGCATTTT.

The chain is built from TRBV4-2 and TRBJ1-2; TRBD1 aligns across 7 bases. Unmatched junction bases numbered 7, after V lost 1 base and J lost 5 bases. CDR1 is LGHNA and CDR2 is YNFKEQ in the germline V gene. This CDR3 has 15 amino acids. CDR3 sequence (DNA): TGTGCCAGCAGCCAAGGGGGGACAGATCCATATGGCTACACCTTC. Protein sequence: CASSQGGTDPYGYTF.

As for this clone: In the same sample, other DNA sequences code for this CDR3. V and J are TRBV7-2 and TRBJ2-1; weak D call: TRBD2 (6 bases). V shed 2 bases and J shed 4 bases, with 12 bases lying between them. The germline CDR1 and CDR2 sequences are SGHTA and FQGNSA. The CDR3 loop spans 15 amino acids. Written as DNA, the CDR3 is TGTGCCAGCAGCTTACCTCGGCGGGGTTACAATGAGCAGTTCTTC. Protein: CASSLPRRGYNEQFF. The full variable domain, completed using reference TRBV7-2 and TRBJ2-1, is GAGVSQSPSNKVTEKGKDVELRCDPISGHTALYWYRQSLGQGLEFLIYFQGNSAPDKSGLPSDRFSAERTGGSVSTLTIQRTQQEDSAVYLCASSLPRRGYNEQFFGPGTRLTVL.

This chain joins TRBV7-8 and TRBJ2-2; TRBD2 aligns across 7 bases. Losses at the gene ends were 8 bases for V and 3 bases for J; bases not matched to a gene: 6. Germline loops: CDR1 SGHVS, CDR2 FQNEAQ. The CDR3 loop spans 14 amino acids. The CDR3: CASPGGLDTGELFF. Written as DNA, the CDR3 is TGTGCCAGCCCGGGAGGTCTGGACACCGGGGAGCTGTTTTTT.

CDR3 bases: TGTGCCAGCAGTTCTAGCGGGGGGACCTACGAGCAGTACTTC. Protein: CASSSSGGTYEQYF. The V gene is TRBV6-2 or TRBV6-3, the J gene TRBJ2-7, with 11 nucleotides matching TRBD2. The trim removed 4 bases at V and 2 bases at J, leaving 1 base unmatched. The CDR3 is 14 residues long. CDR1 is MNHEY and CDR2 is SVGEGT in the germline V gene.

The chain uses TRBV4-1 and TRBJ1-1; possible D gene TRBD1, 5 bases. The CDR3 has 14 residues. CDR1 and CDR2 from the germline V gene are MGHRA and YSYEKL. Trimming stripped 1 base from V and 5 bases from J, with 11 bases between. The CDR3 protein is CASSQGGRGTEAFF. CDR3 in DNA: TGCGCCAGCAGCCAAGGTGGAAGGGGAACTGAAGCTTTCTTT.

This clone showed up just a few times. The V and J genes are TRBV6-2 or TRBV6-3 and TRBJ1-2; 7 bases agree with TRBD1. The ends lost 4 bases at V and 4 bases at J; junction bases unmatched: 12. The CDR3 covers 16 residues. The germline V gene has CDR1 MNHEY and CDR2 SVGEGT. CDR3 in amino acids: CASSLPRTGNFYGYTF. The CDR3 coding sequence is TGTGCCAGCAGTTTACCCAGGACAGGAAATTTCTATGGCTACACCTTC.

The V and J genes are TRBV3-1 (or the pseudogene TRBV3-2) and TRBJ1-6; D call uncertain. This CDR3 is built from 13 residues. Between the trimmed V and J ends, which lost 1 base and 10 bases, there was a span of 8 bases. Germline V gives CDR1 LGHDT, CDR2 YNNKEL (reference sequence). The CDR3 coding sequence is TGTGCCAGCAGCCAAGCCACCAACTCACCCCTCCACTTT. This translates into CASSQATNSPLHF.